This T cell receptor beta chain emerged from a study of blood T cell repertoires in COVID-19. As for the study in general: COVID-19 samples collected from the United States, Italy and Spain covered acute and convalescent phases. The cDNA or gDNA used as material had been derived from T cells, B-cell-depleted T cells, or PBMCs.

Trimming shortened V by 0 bases and J by 2 bases, and 8 bases separated the two germline ends. Germline CDR1 MGHRA, CDR2 YSYEKL. The CDR3 runs 14 residues. Original analysis: It was from reference gene primer amplification that nucleated cell counts were estimated. Sequencing was performed with immunoSEQ multiplex PCR; in TCRdb, only in-frame clones are kept and a portion is missing. V and J calls and clone size are copied from that table; D and trimming were computed from the DNA. The sample lists about 59,000 clones, approximately 82% seen once, with 10% to 15% in the top ten. The gene calls are TRBV4-1 and TRBJ2-7; no definite D call. Sample: peripheral blood. This sequence was found in an elderly man with acute or convalescent COVID-19. The CDR3 DNA sequence: TGCGCCAGCAGCCAAGATAACGAGGCCTACGAGCAGTACTTC. Translated, it gives CASSQDNEAYEQYF.